The 27 T cell receptor beta chains listed next were all sequenced from one sample in a study of response to subunit inactivated influenza vaccine. TCRdb re-called the RT-PCR reads with MiXCR, one entry per CDR3 protein. The sample carries under 550,000 distinct CDR3 sequences, about 8% recorded once. Specimen: PBMCs from blood, collected less than 30 months after vaccination. The receptors originated from a man between 50 and 69 years old who received an inactivated influenza vaccine.

This clonotype was counted only a few times. The V and J genes are TRBV20-1 and TRBJ2-5; 7 bases are a match to TRBD2. The V gene end was trimmed by 0 bases and the J gene end by 2 bases; junction bases not matched to a gene: 9. Germline V gene data show CDR1 as DFQATT and CDR2 as SNEGSKA (reference sequence). The CDR3 sequence is 16 residues long. The chain's CDR3 is CSARDLVAGLQETQYF. As DNA, the CDR3 is TGCAGTGCTAGAGATTTAGTAGCGGGCCTTCAAGAGACCCAGTACTTC.

This clonotype was found a few times. The junction departs from the called germline gene at one end, perhaps through a read error. The chain joins TRBV29-1 to TRBJ2-1, with 10 bases that match TRBD2. CDR1 is SQVTM and CDR2 is ANQGSEA in the germline V gene. The CDR3 loop spans 14 amino acids. DNA for the CDR3: TGTACCACCCGAGCGGGAGGGCCCAACAATGAGCAGTTCTTC. Amino acid sequence: CTTRAGGPNNEQFF.

This clonotype was recorded many times. V gene TRBV6-6 combines with J gene TRBJ2-3; TRBD2 aligns across 8 bases. From germline, CDR1 is MNHNY and CDR2 SVGAGI (reference sequence). The CDR3 is made up of 17 amino acids. The ends lost 7 bases at V and 0 bases at J; junction bases unmatched: 12. CDR3 amino acids: CASTPLFAGGSTDTQYF. DNA of the CDR3: TGTGCCAGCACCCCCTTGTTTGCGGGGGGTAGCACAGATACGCAGTATTTT.

In this sample, this clonotype turned up a few times. Compared with germline, one end of the junction differs, possibly owing to a read error. CDR3 sequence reads: CASSSRGGNAGELFF. The CDR3 coding sequence is TGTGCCAGCAGTTCCCGAGGGGGGAACGCCGGGGAGCTGTTTTTT. This chain uses TRBV12-3 or TRBV12-4 with TRBJ2-2, with D perhaps TRBD1 or TRBD2 (6 bases each). This CDR3 has 15 residues.

This sequence joins TRBV9 and TRBJ2-5, with 13 bases aligning to TRBD2. Germline V gives CDR1 SGDLS, CDR2 YYNGEE. The V gene end was trimmed by 0 bases and the J gene end by 5 bases; junction bases not matched to a gene: 4. The CDR3 consists of 16 residues. As DNA, the CDR3 is TGTGCCAGCAGCGTAGGGACTAGCGGGAGTAGGGAGACCCAGTACTTC. The encoded protein is CASSVGTSGSRETQYF.

This chain's CDR3 is CASSSAVGLGYTF. The CDR3 nucleotides read TGTGCCAGCAGCTCAGCGGTGGGGCTTGGCTACACCTTC. V is TRBV7-9 and J is TRBJ1-2; tentative D call: TRBD1 (5 bases). The CDR3 has 13 residues. Trimming took off 4 bases at V and 7 bases at J, with 13 bases between the two ends. Per the germline V gene, CDR1 is SEHNR and CDR2 is FQNEAQ (reference sequence).

This clonotype was found a few times. V gene TRBV6-2 or TRBV6-3 combines with J gene TRBJ1-5; D is unclear. V lost 8 bases, J lost 11 bases, and 10 bases lay in between. Germline lookup yields CDR1 MNHEY and CDR2 SVGEGT. The CDR3 length is 10 residues. The CDR3 reads CASAGRTQHF. Here the CDR3 DNA reads TGTGCCAGCGCGGGAAGAACCCAGCATTTT.

This clonotype came up many times. The chain has TRBV6-2 or TRBV6-3 and TRBJ2-7; no firm D call. V lost 2 bases and J lost 0, with 17 bases in between. Germline values: CDR1 MNHEY, CDR2 SVGEGT. The CDR3 length is 17 residues. The CDR3 region has the DNA TGTGCCAGCAGTTACATTAGGGAACGGGTGATCTCCTACGAGCAGTACTTC. Its translation: CASSYIRERVISYEQYF.

The V gene is TRBV6-2 or TRBV6-3, the J gene TRBJ2-5; 8 bases match TRBD2. Germline lookup yields CDR1 MNHEY and CDR2 SVGEGT. The CDR3 is made up of 18 amino acids. Trimming removed 1 base from V and 4 bases from J; junction bases left unmatched: 14. The CDR3 DNA follows: TGTGCCAGCAGTTACTTGGGAGCGGGAGCCCTCGGGGGAGAGACCCAGTACTTC. Protein product: CASSYLGAGALGGETQYF.

This clonotype was detected a few times. This rearrangement joins TRBV11-2 to TRBJ2-4; perhaps TRBD2 as D (6 bases). The V gene lost 0 bases and the J gene lost 0 bases, with 12 bases spanning the gap. Germline loops: CDR1 SGHAT, CDR2 FQNNGV. The CDR3 is made up of 17 amino acids. The CDR3 spells CASSLEVEAGAKNIQYF. The CDR3 nucleotides read TGTGCCAGCAGCTTAGAGGTAGAAGCGGGAGCCAAAAACATTCAGTACTTC.

This clonotype was seen many times. This sequence joins TRBV4-3 and TRBJ2-1, with D unresolved. Per the germline V gene, CDR1 is LGHNA and CDR2 is YSLEER. V dropped 0 bases and J dropped 3 bases, with 12 bases sitting between them. This CDR3 contains 16 residues. In DNA, the CDR3 is TGCGCCAGCAGCCAAGATTCACCCTCAGTCTACAATGAGCAGTTCTTC. It is translated as CASSQDSPSVYNEQFF.

This clonotype was detected many times. The genes are TRBV29-1 and TRBJ1-1, with 8 bases aligning to TRBD1. Looked up from germline, CDR1 is SQVTM and CDR2 is ANQGSEA. The length of the CDR3 is 13 residues. Trimming cost V 4 bases and J 1 base; bases outside gene matches: 2. Here the CDR3 reads CSVVGQGNTEAFF. CDR3 DNA sequence: TGCAGCGTTGTCGGACAGGGGAACACTGAAGCTTTCTTT.

V is TRBV4-2 and J is TRBJ2-1, with 10 bases identical to TRBD2. The ends lost 0 bases at V and 4 bases at J; junction bases unmatched: 3. CDR1 and CDR2 from the germline V gene are LGHNA and YNFKEQ. The CDR3 sequence is 16 residues long. CDR3 in amino acids: CASSQDERGGYNEQFF. DNA for the CDR3: TGTGCCAGCAGCCAAGATGAGCGGGGGGGATACAATGAGCAGTTCTTC.

The chain recombines TRBV7-9 with TRBJ2-3; D call uncertain. Germline V lookup: CDR1 SEHNR, CDR2 FQNEAQ (reference sequence). V was shortened by 5 bases and J by 4 bases, with 7 bases between the two germline ends. The CDR3 extends over 12 amino acids. The DNA of the CDR3 is TGTGCCAGCAGCCCCGTTCCAGATACGCAGTATTTT. Translated, it gives CASSPVPDTQYF.

In its sample, this clonotype was seen many times. This chain joins TRBV11-2 and TRBJ2-7; no clear D gene. This CDR3 contains 12 residues. Germline CDR1 SGHAT, CDR2 FQNNGV. Trimming cost V 1 base and J 6 bases, with 7 bases left between them. The CDR3: CASSLGLGEQYF. In DNA form, the CDR3 reads TGTGCCAGCAGCTTAGGGCTGGGCGAGCAGTACTTC.

The chain uses TRBV7-2 and TRBJ2-3, with 7 bases aligning to TRBD2. Germline lookup yields CDR1 SGHTA and CDR2 FQGNSA. The CDR3 totals 15 residues. Trimming cost V 0 bases and J 5 bases; bases outside gene matches: 5. The CDR3 spells CASSLAGSGIDTQYF. The CDR3 DNA reads as TGTGCCAGCAGCTTAGCGGGGAGCGGGATAGATACGCAGTATTTT.

This clonotype was detected many times. CDR3 sequence (DNA): TGCGCCAGCGGGGTACAGGGCTTGGCCTACGAGCAGTACTTC. Amino acid sequence: CASGVQGLAYEQYF. The chain uses TRBV10-2 and TRBJ2-7, with a tentative D call TRBD1 (6 bases). V lost 8 bases and J 2 bases, leaving 16 bases between the germline ends. The V gene's germline CDR1 is WSHSY and CDR2 SAAADI. CDR3 length equals 14 residues.

This clonotype was observed a handful of times. This chain links TRBV11-2 with TRBJ2-3; 7 positions agree with TRBD2. V gave up 1 base and J gave up 7 bases; unmatched junction bases: 8. This CDR3 region has 15 residues. The germline gives CDR1 SGHAT, CDR2 FQNNGV. DNA of the CDR3: TGTGCCAGCAGCTTAGGCGGGGGTGGCAGGAATACGCAGTATTTT. This sequence encodes CASSLGGGGRNTQYF. Full variable domain (rest looked up from reference TRBV11-2 and TRBJ2-3): EAGVAQSPRYKIIEKRQSVAFWCNPISGHATLYWYQQILGQGPKLLIQFQNNGVVDDSQLPKDRFSAERLKGVDSTLKIQPAKLEDSAVYLCASSLGGGGRNTQYFGPGTRLTVL.

This clonotype has a count of ten or more. The gene calls are TRBV7-2 and TRBJ1-5; TRBD1 aligns across 7 bases. The CDR3 has 14 amino acids. Trimming cost V 2 bases and J 9 bases; bases outside gene matches: 7. Germline lookup yields CDR1 SGHTA and CDR2 FQGNSA. CDR3 DNA: TGTGCCAGCAGCTTACAGGGGGATGGCGCGCCCCAGCATTTT. Residues: CASSLQGDGAPQHF.

This clonotype was recorded at least ten times. The chain has TRBV20-1 and TRBJ2-7, with TRBD1 matching over 8 bases. Germline CDR1 DFQATT, CDR2 SNEGSKA (reference sequence). V shed 6 bases, J shed 6 bases, and the junction held 13 bases outside the gene matches. The CDR3 is made up of 14 amino acids. CDR3 nucleotides: TGCAGTGCCAGAAGGACAGGGATTAACTCCGAGCAGTACTTC. This codes for CSARRTGINSEQYF.

This clonotype was observed a handful of times. V is TRBV20-1 and J is TRBJ1-1; 11 bases fit TRBD1. The V gene end was trimmed by 6 bases and the J gene end by 4 bases; junction bases not matched to a gene: 10. CDR1 DFQATT and CDR2 SNEGSKA come from the germline V gene (reference sequence). This CDR3 region has 15 residues. The CDR3 sequence is CSANSAGTGGTEAFF. CDR3 nucleotides: TGCAGTGCCAATTCCGCCGGGACAGGGGGCACTGAAGCTTTCTTT.

The chain combines TRBV7-9 with TRBJ2-3; 9 bases line up with TRBD2. The CDR3 runs 17 residues. V dropped 8 bases and J dropped 2; count of bases not matched to a gene: 14. The germline gives CDR1 SEHNR, CDR2 FQNEAQ (reference sequence). CDR3 in DNA: TGTGCCAGCGAAGGAGATGAGCGGGAGGATCCCACAGATACGCAGTATTTT. Translated, it gives CASEGDEREDPTDTQYF. The variable domain in full, with the rest retrieved from reference TRBV7-9 and TRBJ2-3, is DTGVSQNPRHKITKRGQNVTFRCDPISEHNRLYWYRQTLGQGPEFLTYFQNEAQLEKSRLLSDRFSAERPKGSFSTLEIQRTEQGDSAMYLCASEGDEREDPTDTQYFGPGTRLTVL.

This clonotype was counted ten times or more. The chain uses TRBV28 and TRBJ2-4; TRBD1 aligns across 11 bases. V shed 5 bases, J shed 6 bases, and the junction held 12 bases outside the gene matches. Germline CDR1 MDHEN, CDR2 SYDVKM. The CDR3 length is 17 residues. DNA for the CDR3: TGTGCCAGCAGTCCTCACGGACAGGGGGCGCGAGGAAACATTCAGTACTTC. This encodes CASSPHGQGARGNIQYF.

This clonotype was recorded a few times. J is TRBJ2-3 and V is TRBV15; TRBD2 matches at 12 bases. Germline V CDR1 and CDR2: LNHNV, YYDKDF (reference sequence). Germline trimming cut 1 base from V and 1 base from J; bases unmatched to any gene: 3. CDR3 size: 17 residues. This CDR3 is CATSRGTSGVGTDTQYF. CDR3 DNA sequence: TGTGCCACCAGCAGAGGGACTAGCGGGGTTGGCACAGATACGCAGTATTTT.

The chain employs TRBV20-1 and TRBJ2-7; TRBD1 agrees at 7 bases. Trimming cost V 3 bases and J 4 bases; bases outside gene matches: 3. The CDR3 is made up of 12 amino acids. Germline loops: CDR1 DFQATT, CDR2 SNEGSKA (reference sequence). CDR3 sequence (DNA): TGCAGTGCTAGGGGACAGAAGTACGAGCAGTACTTC. Translated, it gives CSARGQKYEQYF.

The V gene is TRBV5-1, the J gene TRBJ2-1; D perhaps matches TRBD1 (5 bases). Trimming removed 4 bases at V and 4 bases at J, with 15 bases between. The CDR3 runs 15 residues. Germline V gives CDR1 SGHRS, CDR2 YFSETQ. In DNA, the CDR3 is TGCGCCAGCAGCCAATCTCCTGACAGTTACAATGAGCAGTTCTTC. Its translation: CASSQSPDSYNEQFF.

The chain recombines TRBV6-5 with TRBJ1-1, with TRBD1 matching 8 bases. The length of the CDR3 is 15 residues. With 2 bases clipped from V and 0 bases from J, the junction kept 2 bases outside the gene matches. From germline, CDR1 is MNHEY and CDR2 SVGAGI. The CDR3: CASSYGDRMNTEAFF. The DNA for the CDR3 is TGTGCCAGCAGTTACGGGGACAGGATGAACACTGAAGCTTTCTTT.